The rows below give T cell receptor beta chains drawn from one sample of a study of T cell responses to AZD1222 COVID-19 vaccine. The data were produced by immunoSEQ multiplex PCR, yet TCRdb's version contains in-frame clones alone and is incomplete. The data contain about 150,000 clones, approximately 89% of them singletons. Sequences were derived from peripheral blood, sampled 28 days after the second AZD1222 dose. These receptor sequences come from an adult who received the AZD1222 COVID-19 vaccine. Both conserved end residues are part of each CDR3. A D gene is named only where the DNA matches it firmly. Rows give clone size only sometimes, using once, few, many, or a class for an expanded clone.

clone_size,d_call,v_call,j_call,cdr3_aa,cdr3_nt
NA,TRBD1,TRBV12-3/TRBV12-4,TRBJ1-2,CASSYTGVGYTF,TGTGCCAGCAGTTACACAGGGGTTGGCTACACCTTC
once,TRBD1,TRBV5-6,TRBJ1-5,CASSQGGDQPQHF,TGTGCCAGCAGCCAGGGGGGGGATCAGCCCCAGCATTTT
NA,TRBD1,TRBV4-1,TRBJ1-2,CASSQDHRGHYGYTF,TGCGCCAGCAGCCAAGACCACAGGGGCCACTATGGCTACACCTTC
NA,NA,TRBV6-4,TRBJ2-1,CASSDSDDRAYNEQFF,TGTGCCAGCAGTGACTCGGACGATAGGGCCTACAATGAGCAGTTCTTC
NA,NA,TRBV19,TRBJ1-2,CASSPGTNYGYTF,TGTGCCAGTAGCCCCGGGACAAACTATGGTTACACCTTC
few,NA,TRBV28,TRBJ1-2,CASSPLEGRGYGYTF,TGTGCCAGCAGTCCCCTTGAAGGGAGAGGCTATGGCTACACCTTC
NA,TRBD1,TRBV7-9,TRBJ1-2,CASSLAQGDQTF,TGTGCCAGCAGCTTAGCACAGGGGGACCAGACCTTC
NA,NA,TRBV4-3,TRBJ1-5,CASSQEPPGEWGNQPQHF,TGCGCCAGCAGCCAAGAGCCGCCGGGGGAATGGGGCAATCAGCCCCAGCATTTT
NA,NA,TRBV2,TRBJ2-6,CASSPRTGAGANVLTF,TGTGCCAGCAGCCCCAGAACGGGAGCTGGGGCCAACGTCCTGACTTTC
NA,TRBD1,TRBV14,TRBJ2-5,CASSRDRQETQYF,TGTGCCAGCAGCCGGGACAGACAAGAGACCCAGTACTTC
NA,NA,TRBV5-1,TRBJ2-7,CASSLDGEQYF,TGCGCCAGCAGCTTGGATGGCGAGCAGTACTTC
NA,NA,TRBV19,TRBJ1-2,CASSTAPQNYTF,TGTGCCAGTAGTACCGCCCCCCAGAACTACACCTTC
NA,NA,TRBV2,TRBJ2-7,CASTRSSLVYEQYF,TGTGCCAGCACCCGAAGTTCACTAGTCTACGAGCAGTACTTC
NA,NA,TRBV11-1,TRBJ1-1,CASSLARNTEAFF,TGTGCCAGCAGCTTAGCCCGTAACACTGAAGCTTTCTTT
NA,TRBD1,TRBV29-1,TRBJ2-3,CSVRQGAGDTQYF,TGCAGCGTGAGACAGGGGGCAGGAGATACGCAGTATTTT
NA,TRBD2,TRBV28,TRBJ2-7,CASRRAGLNYEQYF,TGTGCCAGCAGGCGAGCGGGACTCAACTACGAGCAGTACTTC
NA,NA,TRBV9,TRBJ2-7,CASSGDTYEQYF,TGTGCCAGCAGCGGTGACACCTACGAGCAGTACTTC
NA,NA,TRBV5-4,TRBJ1-3,CASSPKASNFYSGNTIYF,TGTGCCAGCAGCCCCAAAGCGTCGAATTTCTACTCTGGAAACACCATATATTTT
NA,TRBD2,TRBV11-2,TRBJ2-4,CASSLEGTSDAGGSKNIQYF,TGTGCCAGCAGCTTAGAGGGGACTAGCGATGCGGGGGGTTCCAAAAACATTCAGTACTTC
NA,TRBD2,TRBV5-1,TRBJ2-6,CASSLTAGVSGANVLTF,TGCGCCAGCAGCCTAACAGCGGGAGTTTCCGGGGCCAACGTCCTGACTTTC
NA,NA,TRBV19,TRBJ2-1,CASSIGESGYNEQFF,TGTGCCAGTAGTATCGGTGAATCGGGATACAATGAGCAGTTCTTC
NA,NA,TRBV6-2/TRBV6-3,TRBJ1-2,CASSHAGGHYGYTF,TGTGCCAGCAGCCACGCAGGAGGACACTATGGCTACACCTTC
NA,NA,TRBV14,TRBJ1-1,CASSSTGWGIEAFF,TGTGCCAGCAGCTCGACAGGTTGGGGAATAGAAGCTTTCTTT
few,TRBD1,TRBV23-1,TRBJ2-7,CASSQSRDRGYEQYF,TGCGCCAGCAGTCAATCCAGGGACAGGGGATACGAGCAGTACTTC
NA,NA,TRBV2,TRBJ2-5,CASEPFGGETQYF,TGTGCCAGCGAACCGTTCGGGGGTGAGACCCAGTACTTC
NA,NA,TRBV27,TRBJ1-1,CASSIEFNTEAFF,TGTGCCAGCAGCATTGAGTTCAACACTGAAGCTTTCTTT
NA,NA,TRBV6-5,TRBJ1-3,CASRLGLLGNTIYF,TGTGCCAGCAGACTGGGACTGCTTGGAAACACCATATATTTT
NA,TRBD1,TRBV3-1/TRBV3-2,TRBJ1-2,CASSQDRTGGGGYTF,TGTGCCAGCAGCCAAGATAGGACAGGGGGAGGTGGCTACACCTTC
NA,NA,TRBV6-5,TRBJ2-5,CASSYQTAPETQYF,TGTGCCAGCAGTTACCAAACAGCGCCGGAGACCCAGTACTTC
NA,TRBD1,TRBV5-1,TRBJ2-7,CASSLDSGGEQYF,TGCGCCAGCAGCTTGGATTCAGGGGGCGAGCAGTACTTC
few,NA,TRBV28,TRBJ1-1,CASSPPRLNEEWAFF,TGTGCCAGCAGTCCCCCGCGCCTGAACGAGGAATGGGCTTTCTTT
NA,TRBD2,TRBV9,TRBJ2-7,CASSVGGTSGYEQYF,TGTGCCAGCAGCGTAGGAGGGACTAGCGGTTACGAGCAGTACTTC
NA,TRBD2,TRBV27,TRBJ2-2,CASRRTSGGGELFF,TGTGCCAGCAGACGGACTAGCGGCGGCGGGGAGCTGTTTTTT
NA,NA,TRBV9,TRBJ2-1,CASSAKNEQFF,TGTGCCAGCAGCGCAAAAAATGAGCAGTTCTTC
once,TRBD1,TRBV5-1,TRBJ2-2,CASSSRQGASGELFF,TGCGCCAGCAGCTCCCGACAGGGGGCGTCCGGGGAGCTGTTTTTT
NA,TRBD1,TRBV19,TRBJ2-7,CASTWTGGAGEQYF,TGTGCCAGTACCTGGACAGGGGGCGCGGGGGAGCAGTACTTC
few,NA,TRBV20-1,TRBJ1-5,CSASKGRADQPQHF,TGCAGTGCTAGTAAAGGCAGGGCAGATCAGCCCCAGCATTTT
NA,NA,TRBV7-9,TRBJ2-5,CASSIQVAQETQYF,TGTGCCAGCAGCATCCAGGTAGCCCAAGAGACCCAGTACTTC
NA,NA,TRBV11-2,TRBJ1-4,CASRMMRGPRINEKLFF,TGTGCCAGCAGGATGATGCGGGGCCCCCGAATAAATGAAAAACTGTTTTTT
once,NA,TRBV9,TRBJ1-1,CASSVGWSIMNTEAFF,TGTGCCAGCAGCGTAGGATGGAGTATCATGAACACTGAAGCTTTCTTT
NA,NA,TRBV5-1,TRBJ2-7,CASSLGDSPYEQYF,TGCGCCAGCAGCTTGGGAGACAGCCCCTACGAGCAGTACTTC
NA,NA,TRBV4-1,TRBJ1-1,CASSHLVLRGGNTEAFF,TGCGCCAGCAGCCACCTAGTGTTGCGGGGGGGGAACACTGAAGCTTTCTTT
NA,NA,TRBV20-1,TRBJ2-5,CSAQDWQTQYF,TGCAGTGCCCAGGACTGGCAGACCCAGTACTTC
NA,NA,TRBV6-5,TRBJ2-5,CASSYHSWGQQTQYF,TGTGCCAGCAGTTACCACTCCTGGGGTCAACAGACCCAGTACTTC
once,TRBD2,TRBV19,TRBJ2-3,CASSILGLETDTQYF,TGTGCCAGTAGTATTCTAGGACTAGAGACAGATACGCAGTATTTT
NA,NA,TRBV25-1,TRBJ1-2,CASSEKGFYGYTF,TGTGCCAGCAGTGAAAAAGGGTTCTATGGCTACACCTTC